The next 10 T cell receptor beta chains were all read from a single sample in a study of early T cells in non-severe SARS-CoV-2 infection. TCRdb redid the calling of the 5' RACE reads with MiXCR, one entry per CDR3 protein. The sample holds about 69,000 distinct CDR3 sequences, roughly a tenth seen once. The sequencing input was whole blood. The source of these receptors is an adult who was a healthcare worker with PCR-confirmed SARS-CoV-2 infection or an uninfected control (not recorded which).

This clonotype was seen a handful of times. The chain carries TRBV7-8 and TRBJ2-5, with TRBD1 matching over 9 bases. V gave up 5 bases and J gave up 5 bases; unmatched junction bases: 9. Germline CDR1 SGHVS, CDR2 FQNEAQ. This CDR3 spans 15 amino acids. The chain's CDR3 is CASSPDAGQGETQYF. For the CDR3, the DNA is TGTGCCAGCAGCCCAGACGCAGGACAGGGGGAGACCCAGTACTTC.

In this sample, this clonotype turned up a few times. CDR3 in amino acids: CASSSELRQPAGELFF. CDR3 DNA sequence: TGTGCCAGCAGCTCGGAACTTCGCCAGCCGGCCGGGGAGCTGTTTTTT. The chain has TRBV5-4 and TRBJ2-2; D gene unclear. There are 16 residues in the CDR3. CDR1 SGHNT and CDR2 YYREEE come from the germline V gene (reference sequence). Deletions cut 3 bases from V and 6 bases from J, with 18 bases between.

The chain has TRBV6-2 or TRBV6-3 and TRBJ2-6; TRBD2 aligns across 9 bases. V shed 0 bases, J shed 2 bases, and the junction held 5 bases outside the gene matches. The CDR3 loop spans 18 amino acids. Germline V gene data show CDR1 as MNHEY and CDR2 as SVGEGT. Written as DNA, the CDR3 is TGTGCCAGCAGTTACTCGCTAGCGGGAAGGGCTGGGGCCAACGTCCTGACTTTC. It is translated as CASSYSLAGRAGANVLTF.

The table lists this clonotype with many counts. The gene calls are TRBV7-2 and TRBJ1-6, with 8 bases matching TRBD1. Losses at the gene ends were 2 bases for V and 6 bases for J; bases not matched to a gene: 3. The germline gives CDR1 SGHTA, CDR2 FQGNSA. This CDR3 region has 15 residues. CDR3 nucleotide sequence: TGTGCCAGCAGCTTATACGGACAGGGTAATTCACCCCTCCACTTT. Protein: CASSLYGQGNSPLHF.

This clonotype has ten or more counts. The chain links TRBV10-3 to TRBJ2-7; D may be TRBD1 or TRBD2 (5 bases each). Between the trimmed V and J ends, which lost 8 bases and 3 bases, there was a span of 11 bases. Germline V gene data show CDR1 as ENHRY and CDR2 as SYGVKD. The length of the CDR3 is 12 residues. CDR3 region: CAIGDRRYEQYF. CDR3 sequence (DNA): TGTGCCATCGGGGACCGCCGCTACGAGCAGTACTTC.

V gene TRBV3-1 combines with J gene TRBJ2-6, with D perhaps TRBD2 (6 bases). Trimming pared 1 base from V and 2 bases from J, leaving 15 bases between. This CDR3 has 18 residues. Germline values: CDR1 LGHDT, CDR2 YNNKEL (reference sequence). The CDR3 bases are TGTGCCAGCAGCCAAGCTGGCTGGAGGGCACCTGGGGCCAACGTCCTGACTTTC. This codes for CASSQAGWRAPGANVLTF.

This clonotype occurred many times. The CDR3 protein is CASSQGVDATDTQYF. DNA for the CDR3: TGTGCCAGCAGCCAAGGAGTAGACGCAACAGATACGCAGTATTTT. This chain joins TRBV4-2 and TRBJ2-3; D remains unclear. This CDR3 has 15 amino acids. The germline V and J ends were trimmed by 1 base and 3 bases, with 11 bases remaining between them. CDR1 LGHNA and CDR2 YNFKEQ come from the germline V gene.

This clonotype was detected many times. The chain carries TRBV20-1 and TRBJ1-5, with 7 nucleotides matching TRBD1. Germline loops: CDR1 DFQATT, CDR2 SNEGSKA (reference sequence). V lost 6 bases and J lost 7; bases outside the gene matches: 6. This CDR3 comprises 12 residues. CDR3 sequence reads: CSAEQGRQPQHF. The CDR3 nucleotides read TGCAGTGCGGAACAGGGGAGGCAGCCCCAGCATTTT.

In this sample, this clonotype turned up many times. The chain joins TRBV6-2 or TRBV6-3 to TRBJ2-7; 10 bases match TRBD2. The CDR3 totals 15 residues. Losses at the gene ends were 2 bases for V and 2 bases for J; bases not matched to a gene: 3. CDR1 is MNHEY, CDR2 SVGEGT, per germline. Here the CDR3 DNA reads TGTGCCAGCAGTTACGGACTAGCGGCGGCCTACGAGCAGTACTTC. Translation gives CASSYGLAAAYEQYF.

This chain uses TRBV9 with TRBJ1-1; TRBD1 matches at 9 bases. V shed 4 bases, J shed 6 bases, and the junction held 7 bases outside the gene matches. The CDR3 totals 14 residues. Germline V gene sequence: CDR1 SGDLS, CDR2 YYNGEE. For the CDR3, the DNA is TGTGCCAGCAGCCCTAGGGACAGGGAGGCTGAAGCTTTCTTT. It specifies CASSPRDREAEAFF.